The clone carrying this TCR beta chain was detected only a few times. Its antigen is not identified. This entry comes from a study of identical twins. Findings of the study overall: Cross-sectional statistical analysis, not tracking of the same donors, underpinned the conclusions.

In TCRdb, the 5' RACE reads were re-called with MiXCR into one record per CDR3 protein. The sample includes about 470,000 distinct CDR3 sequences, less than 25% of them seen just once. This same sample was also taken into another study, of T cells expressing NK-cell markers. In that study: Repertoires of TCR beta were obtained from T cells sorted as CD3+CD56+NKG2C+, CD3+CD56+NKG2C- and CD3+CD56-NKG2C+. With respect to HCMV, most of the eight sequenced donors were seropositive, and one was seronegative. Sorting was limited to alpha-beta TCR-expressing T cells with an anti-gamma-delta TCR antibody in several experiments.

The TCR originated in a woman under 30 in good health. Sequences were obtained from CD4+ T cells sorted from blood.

CDR3 bases: TGTGCCACTCGTTTAGCGGACTACTACAATGAGCAGTTCTTC. Translating gives CATRLADYYNEQFF. This chain connects TRBV11-2 to TRBJ2-1; a weak D match, TRBD2 (6 bases). The germline gives CDR1 SGHAT, CDR2 FQNNGV. Trimming left V 10 bases short and J 3 bases short, with 16 bases between. This CDR3 comprises 14 residues.